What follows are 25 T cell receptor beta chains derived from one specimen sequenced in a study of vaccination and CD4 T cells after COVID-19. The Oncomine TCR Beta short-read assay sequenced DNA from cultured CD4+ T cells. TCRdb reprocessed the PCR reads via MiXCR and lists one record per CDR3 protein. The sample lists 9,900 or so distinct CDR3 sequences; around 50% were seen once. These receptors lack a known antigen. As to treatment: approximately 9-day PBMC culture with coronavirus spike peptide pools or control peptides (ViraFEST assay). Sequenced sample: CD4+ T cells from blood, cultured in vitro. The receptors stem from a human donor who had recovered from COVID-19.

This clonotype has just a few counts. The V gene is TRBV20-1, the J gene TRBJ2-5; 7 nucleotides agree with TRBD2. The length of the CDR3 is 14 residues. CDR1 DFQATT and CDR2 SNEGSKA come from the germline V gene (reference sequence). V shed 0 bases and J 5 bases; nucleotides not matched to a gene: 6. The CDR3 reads CSARDRRGRETQYF. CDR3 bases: TGCAGTGCTAGAGATCGGCGGGGGAGGGAGACCCAGTACTTC.

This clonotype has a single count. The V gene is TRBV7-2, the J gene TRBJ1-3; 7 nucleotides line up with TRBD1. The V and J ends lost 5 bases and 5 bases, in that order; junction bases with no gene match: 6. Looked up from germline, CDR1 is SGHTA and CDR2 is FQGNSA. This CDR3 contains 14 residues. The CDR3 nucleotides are TGTGCCAGCAGCCTACAGGGGATGAGAAACACCATATATTTT. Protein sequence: CASSLQGMRNTIYF.

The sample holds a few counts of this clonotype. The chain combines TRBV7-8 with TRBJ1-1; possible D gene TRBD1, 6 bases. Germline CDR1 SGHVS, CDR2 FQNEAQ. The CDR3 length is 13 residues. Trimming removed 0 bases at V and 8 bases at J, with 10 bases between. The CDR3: CASSLAAGTEAFF. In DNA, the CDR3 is TGTGCCAGCAGCTTAGCGGCGGGGACAGAAGCTTTCTTT.

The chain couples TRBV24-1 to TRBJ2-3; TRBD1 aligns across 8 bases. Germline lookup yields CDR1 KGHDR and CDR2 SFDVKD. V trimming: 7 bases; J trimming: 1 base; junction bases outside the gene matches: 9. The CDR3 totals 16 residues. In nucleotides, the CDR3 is TGTGCCACCAGCCTAACAACAGGGGGAGGCACAGATACGCAGTATTTT. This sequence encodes CATSLTTGGGTDTQYF.

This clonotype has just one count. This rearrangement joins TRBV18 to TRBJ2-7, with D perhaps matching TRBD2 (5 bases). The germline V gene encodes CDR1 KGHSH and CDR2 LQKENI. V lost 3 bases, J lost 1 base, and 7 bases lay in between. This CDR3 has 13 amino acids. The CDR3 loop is CASSPERSYEQYF. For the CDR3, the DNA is TGTGCCAGCTCACCGGAGCGGTCCTACGAGCAGTACTTC.

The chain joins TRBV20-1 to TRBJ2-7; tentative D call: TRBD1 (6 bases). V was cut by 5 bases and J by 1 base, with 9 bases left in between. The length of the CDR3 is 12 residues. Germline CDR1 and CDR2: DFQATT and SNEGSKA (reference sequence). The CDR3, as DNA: TGCAGTGCTCCGGACAGATCCTACGAGCAGTACTTC. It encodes CSAPDRSYEQYF.

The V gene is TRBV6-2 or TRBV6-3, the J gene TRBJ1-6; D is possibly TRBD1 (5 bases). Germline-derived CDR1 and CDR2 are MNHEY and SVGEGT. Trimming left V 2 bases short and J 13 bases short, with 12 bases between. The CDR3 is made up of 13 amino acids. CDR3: CASSYVWGNPLHF. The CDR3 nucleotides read TGTGCCAGCAGTTACGTTTGGGGGAATCCCCTCCACTTT.

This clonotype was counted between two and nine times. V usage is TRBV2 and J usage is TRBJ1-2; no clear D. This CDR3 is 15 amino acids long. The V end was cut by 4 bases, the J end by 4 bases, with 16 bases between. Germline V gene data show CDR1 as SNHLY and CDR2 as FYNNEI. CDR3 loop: CASSVRASGPYGYTF. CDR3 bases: TGTGCCAGCAGTGTTCGGGCCTCCGGACCCTATGGCTACACCTTC. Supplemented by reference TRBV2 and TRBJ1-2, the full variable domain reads EPEVTQTPSHQVTQMGQEVILRCVPISNHLYFYWYRQILGQKVEFLVSFYNNEISEKSEIFDDQFSVERPDGSNFTLKIRSTKLEDSAMYFCASSVRASGPYGYTFGSGTRLTVV.

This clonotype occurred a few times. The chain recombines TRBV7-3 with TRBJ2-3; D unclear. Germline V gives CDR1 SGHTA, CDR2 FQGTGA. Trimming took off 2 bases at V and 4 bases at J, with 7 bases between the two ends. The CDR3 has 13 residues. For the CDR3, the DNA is TGTGCCAGCAGCTTATCGCGGCCAGATACGCAGTATTTT. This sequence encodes CASSLSRPDTQYF.

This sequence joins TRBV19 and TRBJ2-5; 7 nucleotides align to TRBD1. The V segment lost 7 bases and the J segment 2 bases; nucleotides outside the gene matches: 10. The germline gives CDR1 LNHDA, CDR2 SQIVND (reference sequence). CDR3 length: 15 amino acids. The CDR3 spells CASTRTGTDQETQYF. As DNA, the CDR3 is TGTGCCAGTACAAGAACGGGGACAGATCAAGAGACCCAGTACTTC.

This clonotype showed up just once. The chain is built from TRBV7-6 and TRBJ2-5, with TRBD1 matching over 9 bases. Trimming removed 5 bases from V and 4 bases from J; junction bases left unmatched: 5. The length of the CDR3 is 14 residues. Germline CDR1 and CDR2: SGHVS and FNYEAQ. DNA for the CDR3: TGTGCCAGCAGCCGGGACAGGGTGGGAGAGACCCAGTACTTC. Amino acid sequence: CASSRDRVGETQYF.

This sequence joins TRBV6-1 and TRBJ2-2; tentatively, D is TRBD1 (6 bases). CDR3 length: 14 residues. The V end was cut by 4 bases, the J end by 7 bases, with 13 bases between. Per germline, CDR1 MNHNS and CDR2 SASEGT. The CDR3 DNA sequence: TGTGCCAGCAGTGGACGAGTACAGGGCGGGGAGCTGTTTTTT. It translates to CASSGRVQGGELFF.

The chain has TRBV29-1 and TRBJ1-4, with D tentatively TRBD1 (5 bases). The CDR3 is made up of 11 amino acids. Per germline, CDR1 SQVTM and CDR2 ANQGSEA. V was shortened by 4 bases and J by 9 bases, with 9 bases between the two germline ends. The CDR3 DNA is TGCAGCGTTGGGGAGGGGAAAAAACTGTTTTTT. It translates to CSVGEGKKLFF.

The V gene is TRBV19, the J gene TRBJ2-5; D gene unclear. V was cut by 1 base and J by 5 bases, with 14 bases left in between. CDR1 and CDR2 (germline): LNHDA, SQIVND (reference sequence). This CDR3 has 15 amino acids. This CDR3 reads CASSIGIVGSETQYF. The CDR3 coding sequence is TGTGCCAGTAGTATAGGAATTGTGGGTTCCGAGACCCAGTACTTC.

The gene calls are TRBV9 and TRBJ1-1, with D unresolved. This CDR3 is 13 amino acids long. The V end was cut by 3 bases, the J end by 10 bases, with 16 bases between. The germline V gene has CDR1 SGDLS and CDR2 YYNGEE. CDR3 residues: CASSANRGSRAFF. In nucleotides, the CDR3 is TGTGCCAGCAGCGCTAATAGAGGTTCCCGAGCTTTCTTT.

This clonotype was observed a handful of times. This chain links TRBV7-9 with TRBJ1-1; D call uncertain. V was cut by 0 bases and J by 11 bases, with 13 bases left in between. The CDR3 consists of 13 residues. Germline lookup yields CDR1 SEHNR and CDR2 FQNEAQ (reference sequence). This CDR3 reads CASSLAQNRRAFF. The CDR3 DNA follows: TGTGCCAGCAGCTTAGCTCAGAACCGTCGGGCTTTCTTT.

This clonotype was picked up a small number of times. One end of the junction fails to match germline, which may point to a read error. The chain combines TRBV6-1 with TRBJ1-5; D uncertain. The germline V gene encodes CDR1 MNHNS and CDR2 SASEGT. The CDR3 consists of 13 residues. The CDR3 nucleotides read TGTGCCAGCAGTCAAGCACCCAATCAGCCCCAGCATTTT. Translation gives CASSQAPNQPQHF.

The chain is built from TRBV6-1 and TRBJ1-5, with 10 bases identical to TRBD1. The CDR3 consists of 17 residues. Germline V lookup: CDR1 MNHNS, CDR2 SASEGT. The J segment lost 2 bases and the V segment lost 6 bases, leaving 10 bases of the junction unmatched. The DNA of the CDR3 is TGTGCCAGCAGCAAACTTACTGGACAGGGGGGCAATCAGCCCCAGCATTTT. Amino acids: CASSKLTGQGGNQPQHF.

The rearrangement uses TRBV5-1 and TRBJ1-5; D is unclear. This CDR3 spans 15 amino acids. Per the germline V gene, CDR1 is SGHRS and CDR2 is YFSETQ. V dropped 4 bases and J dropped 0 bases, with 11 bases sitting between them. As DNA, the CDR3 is TGCGCCAGCAGCCCCGGACGGAATAGCAATCAGCCCCAGCATTTT. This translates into CASSPGRNSNQPQHF. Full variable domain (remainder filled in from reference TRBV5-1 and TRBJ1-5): KAGVTQTPRYLIKTRGQQVTLSCSPISGHRSVSWYQQTPGQGLQFLFEYFSETQRNKGNFPGRFSGRQFSNSRSEMNVSTLELGDSALYLCASSPGRNSNQPQHFGDGTRLSIL.

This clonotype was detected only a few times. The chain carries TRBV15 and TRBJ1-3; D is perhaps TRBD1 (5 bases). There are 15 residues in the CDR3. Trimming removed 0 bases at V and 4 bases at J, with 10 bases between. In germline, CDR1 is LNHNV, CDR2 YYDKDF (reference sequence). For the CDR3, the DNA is TGTGCCACCAGCAGAGATCAGGGCCCAGGAAACACCATATATTTT. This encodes CATSRDQGPGNTIYF.

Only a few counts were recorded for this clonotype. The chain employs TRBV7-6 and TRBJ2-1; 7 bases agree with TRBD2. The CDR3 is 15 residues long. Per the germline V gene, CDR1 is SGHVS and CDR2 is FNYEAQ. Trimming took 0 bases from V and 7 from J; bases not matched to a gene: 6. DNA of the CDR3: TGTGCCAGCAGCTTAGCCCCGGGAGGCCTGAATGAGCAGTTCTTC. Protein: CASSLAPGGLNEQFF.

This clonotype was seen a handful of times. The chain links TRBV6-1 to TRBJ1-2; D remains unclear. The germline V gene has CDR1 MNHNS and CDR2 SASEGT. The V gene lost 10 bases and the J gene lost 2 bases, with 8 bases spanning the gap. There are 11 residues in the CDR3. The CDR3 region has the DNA TGTGCCACCCGGGAGAACTATGGCTACACCTTC. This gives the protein CATRENYGYTF.

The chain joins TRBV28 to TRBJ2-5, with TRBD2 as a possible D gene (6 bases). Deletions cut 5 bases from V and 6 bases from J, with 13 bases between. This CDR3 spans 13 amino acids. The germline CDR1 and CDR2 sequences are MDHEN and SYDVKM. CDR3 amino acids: CASSHTSTQTQYF. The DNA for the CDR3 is TGTGCCAGCAGTCATACTAGCACACAGACCCAGTACTTC.

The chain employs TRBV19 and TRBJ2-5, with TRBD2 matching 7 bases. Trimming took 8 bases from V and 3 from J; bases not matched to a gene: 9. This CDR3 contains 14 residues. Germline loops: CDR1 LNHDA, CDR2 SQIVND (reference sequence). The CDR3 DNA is TGTGCCAGTCGTGGGCGGGAGTTCGAAGAGACCCAGTACTTC. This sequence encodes CASRGREFEETQYF. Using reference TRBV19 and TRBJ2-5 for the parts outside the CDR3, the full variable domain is DGGITQSPKYLFRKEGQNVTLSCEQNLNHDAMYWYRQDPGQGLRLIYYSQIVNDFQKGDIAEGYSVSREKKESFPLTVTSAQKNPTAFYLCASRGREFEETQYFGPGTRLLVL.

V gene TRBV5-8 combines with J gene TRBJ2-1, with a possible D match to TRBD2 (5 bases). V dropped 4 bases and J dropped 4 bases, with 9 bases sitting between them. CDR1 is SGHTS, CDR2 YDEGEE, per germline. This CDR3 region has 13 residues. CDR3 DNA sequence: TGTGCCAGCAGCCGAACTAGGTACAATGAGCAGTTCTTC. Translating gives CASSRTRYNEQFF. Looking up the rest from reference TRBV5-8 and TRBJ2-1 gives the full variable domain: EAGVTQSPTHLIKTRGQQATLRCSPISGHTSVYWYQQALGLGLQFLLWYDEGEERNRGNFPPRFSGRQFPNYSSELNVNALELEDSALYLCASSRTRYNEQFFGPGTRLTVL.